The clone carrying this T cell receptor (beta chain) has just a few counts. The sample comes from a study of CD8+ T cells in alopecia areata. cDNA reverse transcribed from extracted RNA served as the sequencing template. The table came from immunoSEQ multiplex PCR; TCRdb's copy has only in-frame clones and leaves some out. The top ten clones hold about 23% of a sample with 98,000 or so clones, 50% to 70% of them seen once. The V end was cut by 4 bases, the J end by 0 bases, with 7 bases between. Germline V lookup: CDR1 SEHNR, CDR2 FQNEAQ (reference sequence). CDR3 length equals 14 residues. Sequences were obtained from NKG2D-low CD8+ T cells sorted from blood. The TCR sequence derives from a human donor with alopecia areata. The V call is TRBV7-9, the J call TRBJ1-3; D is uncertain. This chain's CDR3 is CASSSPSSGNTIYF. CDR3 coding DNA: TGTGCCAGCAGCTCACCGAGCTCTGGAAACACCATATATTTT. Supplemented by reference TRBV7-9 and TRBJ1-3, the full variable domain reads DTGVSQNPRHKITKRGQNVTFRCDPISEHNRLYWYRQTLGQGPEFLTYFQNEAQLEKSRLLSDRFSAERPKGSFSTLEIQRTEQGDSAMYLCASSSPSSGNTIYFGEGSWLTVV.